This T cell receptor beta chain came from a study of monozygotic twins with inflammatory bowel disease. Whole-study results and caveats: There were differing immunosuppressive treatments, which may have added variability to patient repertoires.

Per TCR library, roughly 3,500 ng of total RNA was used. Incorporation of UMIs carrying a 6-nucleotide sample barcode was performed by template switching. One entry per CDR3 protein, without DNA, is what TCRdb gives after re-calling the 5' RACE reads. The table gives approximately 200,000 distinct CDR3 sequences; the top ten clones make up around 1.5% of it. In regard to this clonotype: What it binds is not known.

This CDR3 is 15 amino acids long. Germline CDR1 reads DFQATT; CDR2 reads SNEGSKA (reference sequence). The chain couples TRBV20-1 to TRBJ1-6; the TRBD1 assignment by TCRdb is unverifiable without DNA. Source material: blood. The clonotype comes from a human donor with ulcerative colitis or Crohn's disease, or a healthy co-twin of an affected twin (not recorded which). The CDR3 protein is CSARDPEDSNSPLHF.